These 32 T cell receptor beta chains share one sample of origin, sequenced in a study of CD8 T cells in ankylosing spondylitis. TCRdb re-called the 5' RACE reads through MiXCR, storing one row per CDR3 protein. The sample contains about 340,000 distinct CDR3 sequences, roughly 20% of which appear only once. Sequencing was carried out using blood, either unsorted or a sorted T cell fraction (not recorded which). These receptors originate from a male donor with ankylosing spondylitis or in good health (not recorded which).

This clonotype was detected many times. The chain couples TRBV7-3 to TRBJ2-1; unclear D gene. The CDR3 is 15 residues long. Germline-derived CDR1 and CDR2 are SGHTA and FQGTGA. Trimming pared 1 base from V and 0 bases from J, leaving 7 bases between. CDR3 residues: CASSLMVGSYNEQFF. In DNA, the CDR3 is TGTGCCAGCAGCTTAATGGTGGGCTCCTACAATGAGCAGTTCTTC. Looking up the rest from reference TRBV7-3 and TRBJ2-1 gives the full variable domain: GAGVSQTPSNKVTEKGKYVELRCDPISGHTALYWYRQSLGQGPEFLIYFQGTGAADDSGLPNDRFFAVRPEGSVSTLKIQRTERGDSAVYLCASSLMVGSYNEQFFGPGTRLTVL.

The V and J genes are TRBV7-8 and TRBJ2-5, with 8 bases fitting TRBD1. The CDR3 is 16 residues long. V gave up 2 bases and J gave up 4 bases; unmatched junction bases: 9. Per the germline V gene, CDR1 is SGHVS and CDR2 is FQNEAQ. The CDR3 nucleotides read TGTGCCAGCAGCTTACAGGGGGCAGTCGATGGAGAGACCCAGTACTTC. It specifies CASSLQGAVDGETQYF.

This chain uses TRBV19 with TRBJ2-1; 8 nucleotides match TRBD2. Germline values: CDR1 LNHDA, CDR2 SQIVND (reference sequence). The CDR3 loop spans 16 amino acids. V gave up 6 bases and J gave up 0 bases; unmatched junction bases: 7. CDR3 sequence: CASSRRGGASYNEQFF. The CDR3 region has the DNA TGTGCCAGTAGCCGCCGGGGGGGGGCCTCCTACAATGAGCAGTTCTTC.

The V gene is TRBV2, the J gene TRBJ2-1, with 10 bases aligning to TRBD2. The junction had 5 bases not matched to a gene; V was cut back by 6 bases and J by 6 bases. From germline, CDR1 is SNHLY and CDR2 FYNNEI. The CDR3 contains 14 residues. CDR3 amino acids: CASRDRTSGNEQFF. The CDR3 DNA reads TGTGCCAGCAGGGACCGGACTAGCGGCAATGAGCAGTTCTTC.

The chain is built from TRBV20-1 and TRBJ1-2; no firm D call. The CDR3 contains 12 residues. Between the trimmed V and J ends, which lost 0 bases and 6 bases, there was a span of 8 bases. The V gene's germline CDR1 is DFQATT and CDR2 SNEGSKA (reference sequence). CDR3 DNA sequence: TGCAGTGCTAGAGATGCAACCGATGGCTACACCTTC. Protein: CSARDATDGYTF.

This clonotype was counted between two and nine times. The chain links TRBV20-1 to TRBJ2-7; the match to TRBD1 covers 7 bases. The CDR3 is 14 amino acids. Trimming cost V 3 bases and J 1 base; bases outside gene matches: 6. Germline V gives CDR1 DFQATT, CDR2 SNEGSKA (reference sequence). The DNA of the CDR3 is TGCAGTGCTAGCCCGGGACAGCCGTCCTACGAGCAGTACTTC. It specifies CSASPGQPSYEQYF.

The table lists this clonotype with a few counts. This chain connects TRBV9 to TRBJ2-3, with 9 bases aligning to TRBD2. Unmatched junction bases numbered 8, after V lost 3 bases and J lost 0 bases. From germline, CDR1 is SGDLS and CDR2 YYNGEE. The CDR3 is 17 residues long. The CDR3 sequence: CASSESGGLMSTDTQYF. CDR3 DNA: TGTGCCAGCAGCGAAAGCGGGGGGCTAATGAGCACAGATACGCAGTATTTT.

The chain links TRBV6-5 to TRBJ2-3, with D unresolved. This CDR3 region has 13 residues. V was pared by 0 bases and J by 4 bases, with 5 bases between. Germline V gene sequence: CDR1 MNHEY, CDR2 SVGAGI. For the CDR3, the DNA is TGTGCCAGCAGTTACTCGAACCCAGATACGCAGTATTTT. This encodes CASSYSNPDTQYF.

The chain combines TRBV7-9 with TRBJ1-2; unclear D gene. Germline V gene sequence: CDR1 SEHNR, CDR2 FQNEAQ (reference sequence). The length of the CDR3 is 12 residues. Trimming left V 0 bases short and J 8 bases short, with 7 bases between. The CDR3 spells CASSLAGRGYTF. DNA of the CDR3: TGTGCCAGCAGCTTAGCGGGAAGGGGCTACACCTTC.

The genes are TRBV29-1 and TRBJ1-1; D is unclear. The germline V gene encodes CDR1 SQVTM and CDR2 ANQGSEA. Trimming shortened V by 4 bases and J by 6 bases, and 9 bases separated the two germline ends. This CDR3 spans 11 amino acids. The CDR3 protein is CSVGEGAEAFF. The CDR3 region has the DNA TGCAGCGTTGGGGAGGGCGCTGAAGCTTTCTTT.

This clonotype was seen at least ten times. The chain has TRBV6-1 and TRBJ2-1; 10 bases are shared with TRBD2. This CDR3 spans 17 amino acids. The germline V gene encodes CDR1 MNHNS and CDR2 SASEGT. The junction had 5 bases not matched to a gene; V was cut back by 2 bases and J by 1 base. The CDR3 sequence: CASSEIAGGPSYNEQFF. DNA for the CDR3: TGTGCCAGCAGTGAAATAGCGGGAGGCCCTTCCTACAATGAGCAGTTCTTC.

The rearrangement joins TRBV7-9 to TRBJ2-5, with no clear D. Germline V CDR1 and CDR2: SEHNR, FQNEAQ (reference sequence). This CDR3 contains 13 residues. The V end was cut by 5 bases, the J end by 1 base, with 8 bases between. CDR3 amino acids: CASSMGLQETQYF. In DNA, the CDR3 is TGTGCCAGCAGCATGGGCCTCCAAGAGACCCAGTACTTC.

This chain links TRBV7-8 with TRBJ1-5; 9 positions agree with TRBD1. The V gene end was trimmed by 5 bases and the J gene end by 0 bases; junction bases not matched to a gene: 5. CDR3 length: 16 residues. Germline values: CDR1 SGHVS, CDR2 FQNEAQ. CDR3 region: CASSPSTGGSNQPQHF. CDR3 DNA sequence: TGTGCCAGCAGCCCGTCGACAGGGGGTAGCAATCAGCCCCAGCATTTT.

The rearrangement joins TRBV2 to TRBJ2-1; maybe TRBD1 (5 bases). CDR3 length equals 13 residues. Germline assignment: CDR1 SNHLY and CDR2 FYNNEI. Trimming took 7 bases from V and 5 from J, leaving 12 bases between them. For the CDR3, the DNA is TGTGCCAGCACTTCCGACAGAGACAATGAGCAGTTCTTC. Encoded protein: CASTSDRDNEQFF. The entire variable domain, with the rest obtained from reference TRBV2 and TRBJ2-1, is as follows: EPEVTQTPSHQVTQMGQEVILRCVPISNHLYFYWYRQILGQKVEFLVSFYNNEISEKSEIFDDQFSVERPDGSNFTLKIRSTKLEDSAMYFCASTSDRDNEQFFGPGTRLTVL.

V gene TRBV5-1 combines with J gene TRBJ2-5; the match to TRBD1 covers 7 bases. The V segment lost 4 bases and the J segment 1 base; nucleotides outside the gene matches: 7. This CDR3 is 15 amino acids long. Germline V lookup: CDR1 SGHRS, CDR2 YFSETQ. The DNA of the CDR3 is TGCGCCAGCAGCCTCAACAGGGGCCCCCAAGAGACCCAGTACTTC. Its translation: CASSLNRGPQETQYF.

Many counts were recorded for this clonotype. The chain joins TRBV12-3 or TRBV12-4 to TRBJ2-5; 11 nucleotides match TRBD2. The J segment lost 3 bases and the V segment lost 5 bases, leaving 5 bases of the junction unmatched. The CDR3 is made up of 15 amino acids. The CDR3, as DNA: TGTGCCAGCAGTCCTGGGACTAGCGGAAAAGAGACCCAGTACTTC. As protein: CASSPGTSGKETQYF.

This clonotype was counted many times. This chain's CDR3 is CASSSDRTLRESEQYF. As DNA, the CDR3 is TGTGCCAGCAGCTCCGACAGGACCCTACGCGAAAGCGAGCAGTACTTC. The chain employs TRBV12-3 or TRBV12-4 and TRBJ2-7; tentatively, D is TRBD1 (6 bases). V lost 6 bases and J 6 bases, leaving 24 bases between the germline ends. The CDR3 runs 16 residues.

This clonotype was detected many times. This chain links TRBV6-2 or TRBV6-3 with TRBJ2-7; no firm D call. The germline V and J ends were trimmed by 3 bases and 1 base, with 4 bases remaining between them. The CDR3 contains 12 residues. Germline values: CDR1 MNHEY, CDR2 SVGEGT. In DNA, the CDR3 is TGTGCCAGCAGTTATAGTTCCTACGAGCAGTACTTC. Residues: CASSYSSYEQYF.

There are a few counts of this clonotype. The chain recombines TRBV29-1 with TRBJ2-5; D call uncertain. The germline V and J ends were trimmed by 3 bases and 3 bases, with 8 bases remaining between them. This CDR3 is 12 amino acids long. Germline CDR1 and CDR2: SQVTM and ANQGSEA. DNA for the CDR3: TGCAGCGTTGAGGTGTCCGAAGAGACCCAGTACTTC. Encoded protein: CSVEVSEETQYF.

At least ten counts were recorded for this clonotype. This rearrangement joins TRBV12-3 or TRBV12-4 to TRBJ2-7; 12 bases are a match to TRBD1. This CDR3 contains 15 residues. The J segment lost 2 bases and the V segment lost 4 bases, leaving 3 bases of the junction unmatched. CDR3 sequence: CASSSGTGGPYEQYF. Here the CDR3 DNA reads TGTGCCAGCAGTTCCGGGACAGGGGGCCCCTACGAGCAGTACTTC.

This clonotype was seen a few times. The chain combines TRBV6-1 with TRBJ2-5; the D gene is possibly TRBD2 (6 bases). V shed 6 bases and J shed 2 bases, with 13 bases lying between them. CDR3 size: 14 residues. Per germline, CDR1 MNHNS and CDR2 SASEGT. The CDR3: CASSPGGLQETQYF. DNA for the CDR3: TGTGCCAGCAGCCCCGGAGGGCTTCAAGAGACCCAGTACTTC.

This clonotype was seen a few times. V is TRBV29-1 and J is TRBJ2-7; 7 bases map to TRBD2. This CDR3 has 13 amino acids. Germline CDR1 SQVTM, CDR2 ANQGSEA. V trimming: 4 bases; J trimming: 2 bases; junction bases outside the gene matches: 5. The CDR3 sequence is CSVVGGEAYEQYF. The CDR3 DNA is TGCAGCGTTGTGGGAGGGGAAGCCTACGAGCAGTACTTC.

The gene calls are TRBV7-6 and TRBJ2-7; D is perhaps TRBD1 (5 bases). The ends were cut back, 5 bases at V and 4 bases at J, with 21 bases in the middle. The CDR3 sequence is 16 residues long. CDR1 and CDR2 (germline): SGHVS, FNYEAQ. The DNA of the CDR3 is TGTGCCAGCAGCGGGCAGGTGGGGCTGATGTCTTACGAGCAGTACTTC. Protein: CASSGQVGLMSYEQYF.

The rearrangement joins TRBV4-1 to TRBJ2-1; 11 nucleotides agree with TRBD1. Germline assignment: CDR1 MGHRA and CDR2 YSYEKL. J was trimmed by 3 bases and V by 0 bases; bases with no gene match: 4. This CDR3 is 17 amino acids long. CDR3 sequence reads: CASSQDGGTGGYNEQFF. The DNA for the CDR3 is TGCGCCAGCAGCCAAGATGGAGGGACAGGGGGCTACAATGAGCAGTTCTTC.

The chain couples TRBV4-2 to TRBJ1-4, with D tentatively TRBD1 (6 bases). Germline CDR1 reads LGHNA; CDR2 reads YNFKEQ. This CDR3 has 19 residues. V was pared by 0 bases and J by 4 bases, with 21 bases between. Written as DNA, the CDR3 is TGTGCCAGCAGCCAAGATATGATTGCGTCCGGACAGCTTAATGAAAAACTGTTTTTT. Translating gives CASSQDMIASGQLNEKLFF.

The V call is TRBV12-3 or TRBV12-4, the J call TRBJ2-1, with D maybe TRBD2 (6 bases). V lost 3 bases and J 0 bases, leaving 9 bases between the germline ends. CDR3 length: 15 amino acids. As DNA, the CDR3 is TGTGCCAGCAGTTTGGAGGGTTTCTCCTACAATGAGCAGTTCTTC. It yields the protein CASSLEGFSYNEQFF.

The chain links TRBV9 to TRBJ2-1; 7 nucleotides agree with TRBD1. CDR3 size: 14 residues. The germline gives CDR1 SGDLS, CDR2 YYNGEE. The V and J ends lost 0 bases and 6 bases, in that order; junction bases with no gene match: 3. The CDR3 loop is CASSVGQGLNEQFF. The CDR3 nucleotides read TGTGCCAGCAGCGTAGGACAGGGTCTCAATGAGCAGTTCTTC. The variable domain in full, with the rest retrieved from reference TRBV9 and TRBJ2-1, is DSGVTQTPKHLITATGQRVTLRCSPRSGDLSVYWYQQSLDQGLQFLIQYYNGEERAKGNILERFSAQQFPDLHSELNLSSLELGDSALYFCASSVGQGLNEQFFGPGTRLTVL.

This clonotype has a handful of counts. This chain links TRBV15 with TRBJ1-6; D call uncertain. Germline loops: CDR1 LNHNV, CDR2 YYDKDF (reference sequence). Trimming removed 1 base at V and 7 bases at J, with 11 bases between. CDR3 length equals 15 residues. In DNA, the CDR3 is TGTGCCACCAGCAGAGTTGGGGTTGGGAATTCACCCCTCCACTTT. Its protein product is CATSRVGVGNSPLHF.

This chain uses TRBV4-2 with TRBJ1-1; 10 bases map to TRBD1. Germline lookup yields CDR1 LGHNA and CDR2 YNFKEQ. This CDR3 region has 15 residues. J lost 0 bases, V lost 4 bases, and 2 bases had no gene match. The DNA of the CDR3 is TGTGCCAGCAGCCCAGGACAGGGGGTGAACACTGAAGCTTTCTTT. It is translated as CASSPGQGVNTEAFF.

This rearrangement joins TRBV20-1 to TRBJ2-7, with TRBD1 matching over 10 bases. V dropped 6 bases and J dropped 3; count of bases not matched to a gene: 8. Germline-derived CDR1 and CDR2 are DFQATT and SNEGSKA (reference sequence). The CDR3 has 14 residues. The CDR3 protein is CSAKGGTGVYEQYF. The CDR3 coding sequence is TGCAGTGCCAAAGGGGGGACAGGGGTCTACGAGCAGTACTTC.

This clonotype has a count of ten or more. The chain has TRBV12-3 or TRBV12-4 and TRBJ2-3; D assignment may be TRBD1 or TRBD2 (5 bases each). CDR3 length: 15 amino acids. Between the trimmed V and J ends, which lost 3 bases and 0 bases, there was a span of 10 bases. The CDR3 sequence is CASSFRGASTDTQYF. The CDR3 region has the DNA TGTGCCAGCAGTTTTAGAGGGGCGAGCACAGATACGCAGTATTTT.

This clonotype has a count of ten or more. The CDR3 nucleotides are TGTGCCAGCAGTTTATTCAGGGCAGGGGGCGATCAGCCCCAGCATTTT. Protein sequence: CASSLFRAGGDQPQHF. The chain combines TRBV28 with TRBJ1-5; 8 bases are a match to TRBD1. The V segment lost 1 base and the J segment 5 bases; nucleotides outside the gene matches: 7. The CDR3 runs 16 residues. From germline, CDR1 is MDHEN and CDR2 SYDVKM.